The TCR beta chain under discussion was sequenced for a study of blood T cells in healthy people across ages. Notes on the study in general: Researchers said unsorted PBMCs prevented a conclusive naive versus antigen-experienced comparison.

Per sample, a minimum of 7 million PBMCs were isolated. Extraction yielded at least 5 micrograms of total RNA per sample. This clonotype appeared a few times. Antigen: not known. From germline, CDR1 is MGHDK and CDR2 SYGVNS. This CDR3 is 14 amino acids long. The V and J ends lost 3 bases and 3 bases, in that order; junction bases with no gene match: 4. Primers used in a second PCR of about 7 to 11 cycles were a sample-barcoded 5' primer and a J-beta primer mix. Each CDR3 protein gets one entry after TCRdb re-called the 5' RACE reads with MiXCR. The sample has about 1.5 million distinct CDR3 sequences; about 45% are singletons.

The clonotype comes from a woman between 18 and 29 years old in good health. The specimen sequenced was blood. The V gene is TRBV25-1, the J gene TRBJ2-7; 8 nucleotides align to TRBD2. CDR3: CASSDSSGSYEQYF. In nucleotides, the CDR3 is TGTGCCAGCAGTGATTCGAGCGGGAGCTACGAGCAGTACTTC.